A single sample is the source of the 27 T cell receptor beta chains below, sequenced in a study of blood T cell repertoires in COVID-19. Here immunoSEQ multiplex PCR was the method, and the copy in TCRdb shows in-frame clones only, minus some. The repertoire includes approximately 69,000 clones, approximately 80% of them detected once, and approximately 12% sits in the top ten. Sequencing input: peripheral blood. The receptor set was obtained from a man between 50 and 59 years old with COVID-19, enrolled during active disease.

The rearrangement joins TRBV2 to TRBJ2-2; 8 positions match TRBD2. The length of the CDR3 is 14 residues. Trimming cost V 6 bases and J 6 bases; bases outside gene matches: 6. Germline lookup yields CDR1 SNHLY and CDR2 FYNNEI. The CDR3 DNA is TGTGCCAGCAGCCGACCCGGGGGGGCCGGGGAGCTGTTTTTT. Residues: CASSRPGGAGELFF.

CDR3 sequence (DNA): TGTGCCAGCAGCCAAGGCTCTAGGGATACGCAGTATTTT. As protein: CASSQGSRDTQYF. This chain links TRBV7-3 with TRBJ2-3; no firm D call. The CDR3 extends over 13 amino acids. CDR1 is SGHTA and CDR2 is FQGTGA in the germline V gene. Trimming pared 5 bases from V and 6 bases from J, leaving 12 bases between.

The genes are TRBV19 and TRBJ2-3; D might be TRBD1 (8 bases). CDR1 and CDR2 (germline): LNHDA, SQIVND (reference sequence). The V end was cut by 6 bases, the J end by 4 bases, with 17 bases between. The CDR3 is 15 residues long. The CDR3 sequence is CASRQGGGIPDTQYF. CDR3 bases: TGTGCCAGTAGACAGGGGGGGGGCATTCCAGATACGCAGTATTTT.

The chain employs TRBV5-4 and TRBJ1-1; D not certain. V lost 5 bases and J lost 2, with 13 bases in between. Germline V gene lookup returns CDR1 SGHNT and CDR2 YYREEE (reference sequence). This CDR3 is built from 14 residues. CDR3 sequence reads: CASSPTGRNTEAFF. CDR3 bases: TGTGCCAGCAGTCCGACGGGAAGAAACACTGAAGCTTTCTTT.

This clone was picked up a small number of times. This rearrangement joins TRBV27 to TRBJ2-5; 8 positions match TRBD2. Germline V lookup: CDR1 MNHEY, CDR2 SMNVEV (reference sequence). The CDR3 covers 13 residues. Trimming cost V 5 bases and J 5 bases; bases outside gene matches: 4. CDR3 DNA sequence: TGTGCCAGCAGTCCCCGGGGGGGGGAGACCCAGTACTTC. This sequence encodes CASSPRGGETQYF.

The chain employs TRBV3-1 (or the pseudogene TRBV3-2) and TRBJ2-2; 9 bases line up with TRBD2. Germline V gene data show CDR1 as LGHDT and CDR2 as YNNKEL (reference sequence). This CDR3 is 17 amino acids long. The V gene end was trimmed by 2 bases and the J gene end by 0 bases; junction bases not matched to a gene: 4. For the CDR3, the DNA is TGTGCCAGCAGCCAACTAGCGGGGATCCCGAACACCGGGGAGCTGTTTTTT. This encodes CASSQLAGIPNTGELFF.

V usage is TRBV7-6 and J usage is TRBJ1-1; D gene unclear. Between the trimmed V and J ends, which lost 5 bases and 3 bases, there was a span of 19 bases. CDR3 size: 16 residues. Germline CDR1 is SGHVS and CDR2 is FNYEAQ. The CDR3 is CASSPRASIGYTEAFF. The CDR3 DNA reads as TGTGCCAGCAGCCCGCGGGCCTCCATTGGGTACACTGAAGCTTTCTTT. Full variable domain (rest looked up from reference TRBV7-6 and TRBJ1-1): GAGVSQSPRYKVTKRGQDVALRCDPISGHVSLYWYRQALGQGPEFLTYFNYEAQQDKSGLPNDRFSAERPEGSISTLTIQRTEQRDSAMYRCASSPRASIGYTEAFFGQGTRLTVV.

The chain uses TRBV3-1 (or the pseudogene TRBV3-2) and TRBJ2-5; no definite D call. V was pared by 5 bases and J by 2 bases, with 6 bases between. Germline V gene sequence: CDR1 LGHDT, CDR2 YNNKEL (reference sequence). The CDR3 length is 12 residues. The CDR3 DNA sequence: TGTGCCAGCAGCAGCTTTCAAGAGACCCAGTACTTC. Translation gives CASSSFQETQYF.

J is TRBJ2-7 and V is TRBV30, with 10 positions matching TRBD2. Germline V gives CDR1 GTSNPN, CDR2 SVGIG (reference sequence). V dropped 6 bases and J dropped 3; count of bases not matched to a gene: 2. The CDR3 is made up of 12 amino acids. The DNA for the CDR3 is TGTGCCTGCCAGCGGGGGGGCTACGAGCAGTACTTC. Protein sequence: CACQRGGYEQYF. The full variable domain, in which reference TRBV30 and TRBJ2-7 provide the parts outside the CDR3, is SQTIHQWPATLVQPVGSPLSLECTVEGTSNPNLYWYRQAAGRGLQLLFYSVGIGQISSEVPQNLSASRPQDRQFILSSKKLLLSDSGFYLCACQRGGYEQYFGPGTRLTVT.

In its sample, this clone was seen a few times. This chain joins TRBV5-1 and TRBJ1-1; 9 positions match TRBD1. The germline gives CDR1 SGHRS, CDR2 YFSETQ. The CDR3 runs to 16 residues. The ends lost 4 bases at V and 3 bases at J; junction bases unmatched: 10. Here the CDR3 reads CASSAYRGRRDTEAFF. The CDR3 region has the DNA TGCGCCAGCAGCGCCTACAGGGGGCGCCGGGACACTGAAGCTTTCTTT.

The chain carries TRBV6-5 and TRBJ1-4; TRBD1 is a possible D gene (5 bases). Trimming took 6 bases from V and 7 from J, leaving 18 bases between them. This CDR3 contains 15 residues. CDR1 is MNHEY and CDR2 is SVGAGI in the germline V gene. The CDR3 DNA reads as TGTGCCAGCAGACCCGGGGGAGAGGTCTCTGAAAAACTGTTTTTT. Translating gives CASRPGGEVSEKLFF.

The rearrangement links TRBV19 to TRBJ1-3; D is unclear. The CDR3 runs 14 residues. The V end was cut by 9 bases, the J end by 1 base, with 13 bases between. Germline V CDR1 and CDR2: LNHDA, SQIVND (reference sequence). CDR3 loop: CASTYEFSGNTIYF. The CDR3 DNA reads TGTGCCAGCACCTATGAGTTTTCTGGAAACACCATATATTTT.

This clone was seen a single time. The CDR3 loop reads CAWSEGTGGAYGYTF. In nucleotides, the CDR3 is TGTGCCTGGAGCGAGGGGACAGGGGGCGCGTATGGCTACACCTTC. V gene TRBV30 combines with J gene TRBJ1-2, with 12 bases aligning to TRBD1. The germline V gene encodes CDR1 GTSNPN and CDR2 SVGIG (reference sequence). The CDR3 has 15 residues. Unmatched junction bases numbered 7, after V lost 3 bases and J lost 5 bases.

The CDR3 coding sequence is TGTGCCAGCAGCTCGGCGGGGGCAGGGGTAGATACGCAGTATTTT. Translated: CASSSAGAGVDTQYF. The rearrangement joins TRBV6-6 to TRBJ2-3; tentative D call: TRBD2 (7 bases). Germline loops: CDR1 MNHNY, CDR2 SVGAGI (reference sequence). The V and J ends lost 6 bases and 5 bases respectively, with 18 bases between them. The CDR3 extends over 15 amino acids.

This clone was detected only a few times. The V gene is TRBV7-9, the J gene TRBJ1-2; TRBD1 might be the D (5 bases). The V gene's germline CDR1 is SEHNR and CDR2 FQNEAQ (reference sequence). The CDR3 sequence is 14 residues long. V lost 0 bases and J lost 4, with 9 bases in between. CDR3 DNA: TGTGCCAGCAGCTTAGCCCCCGACAGCTATGGCTACACCTTC. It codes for CASSLAPDSYGYTF.

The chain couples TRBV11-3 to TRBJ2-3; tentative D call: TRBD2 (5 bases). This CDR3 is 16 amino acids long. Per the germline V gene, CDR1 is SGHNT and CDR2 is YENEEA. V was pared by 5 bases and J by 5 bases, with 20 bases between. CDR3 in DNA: TGTGCCAGCAGCCTTACTAGTTCCCGGGGTGAAGATACGCAGTATTTT. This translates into CASSLTSSRGEDTQYF.

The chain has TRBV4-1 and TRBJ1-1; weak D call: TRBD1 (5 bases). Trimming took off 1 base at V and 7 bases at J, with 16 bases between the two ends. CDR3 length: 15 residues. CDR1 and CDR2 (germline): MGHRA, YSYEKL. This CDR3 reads CASSQVVLVGGEAFF. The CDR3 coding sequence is TGCGCCAGCAGCCAAGTAGTTTTGGTGGGGGGTGAAGCTTTCTTT.

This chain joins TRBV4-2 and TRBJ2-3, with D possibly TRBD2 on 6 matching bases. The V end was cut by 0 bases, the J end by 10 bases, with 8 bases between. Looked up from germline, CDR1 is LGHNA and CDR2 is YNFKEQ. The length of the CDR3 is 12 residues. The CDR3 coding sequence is TGTGCCAGCAGCCAAGACGGGGGTGCGCAGTATTTT. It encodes CASSQDGGAQYF.

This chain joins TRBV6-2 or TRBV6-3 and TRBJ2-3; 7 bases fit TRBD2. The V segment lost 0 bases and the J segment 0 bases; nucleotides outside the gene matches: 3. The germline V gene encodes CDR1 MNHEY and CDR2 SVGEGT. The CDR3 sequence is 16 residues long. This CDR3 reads CASSYSDSGSTDTQYF. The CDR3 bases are TGTGCCAGCAGTTACTCGGATAGCGGGAGCACAGATACGCAGTATTTT.

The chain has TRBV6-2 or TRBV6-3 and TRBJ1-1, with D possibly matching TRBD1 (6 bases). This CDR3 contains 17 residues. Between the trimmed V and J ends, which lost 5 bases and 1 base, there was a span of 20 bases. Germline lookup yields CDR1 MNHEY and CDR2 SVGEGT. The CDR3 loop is CASSHPSAGQRNTEAFF. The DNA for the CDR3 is TGTGCCAGCAGTCACCCTTCGGCTGGACAGCGGAACACTGAAGCTTTCTTT.

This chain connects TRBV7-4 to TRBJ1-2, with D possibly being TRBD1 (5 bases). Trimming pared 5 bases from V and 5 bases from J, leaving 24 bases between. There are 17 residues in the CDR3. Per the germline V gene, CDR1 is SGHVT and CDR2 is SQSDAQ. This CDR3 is CASSPLDGGNFYYGYTF. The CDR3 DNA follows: TGTGCCAGCAGCCCCCTAGACGGGGGAAACTTTTATTATGGCTACACCTTC.

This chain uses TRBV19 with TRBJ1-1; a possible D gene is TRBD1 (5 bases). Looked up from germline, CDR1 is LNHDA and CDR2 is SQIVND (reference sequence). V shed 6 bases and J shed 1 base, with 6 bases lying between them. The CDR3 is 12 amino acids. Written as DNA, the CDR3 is TGTGCCAGTAGCGACAGGAACACTGAAGCTTTCTTT. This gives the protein CASSDRNTEAFF. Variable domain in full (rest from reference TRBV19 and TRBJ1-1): DGGITQSPKYLFRKEGQNVTLSCEQNLNHDAMYWYRQDPGQGLRLIYYSQIVNDFQKGDIAEGYSVSREKKESFPLTVTSAQKNPTAFYLCASSDRNTEAFFGQGTRLTVV.

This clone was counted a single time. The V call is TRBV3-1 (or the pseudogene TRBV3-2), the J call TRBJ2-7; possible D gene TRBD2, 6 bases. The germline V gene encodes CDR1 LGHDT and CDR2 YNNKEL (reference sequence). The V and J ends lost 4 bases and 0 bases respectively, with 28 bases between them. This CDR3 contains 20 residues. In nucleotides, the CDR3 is TGTGCCAGCAGCCCTCCCTTTGAGGCGGGGTGGTTTCCAAGCTCCTACGAGCAGTACTTC. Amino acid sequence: CASSPPFEAGWFPSSYEQYF.

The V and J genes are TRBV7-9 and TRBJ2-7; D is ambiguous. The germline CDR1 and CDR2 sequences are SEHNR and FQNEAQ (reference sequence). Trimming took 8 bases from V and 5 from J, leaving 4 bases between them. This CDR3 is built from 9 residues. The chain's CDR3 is CASYNEQYF. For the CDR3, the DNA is TGTGCCAGCTATAACGAGCAGTACTTC.

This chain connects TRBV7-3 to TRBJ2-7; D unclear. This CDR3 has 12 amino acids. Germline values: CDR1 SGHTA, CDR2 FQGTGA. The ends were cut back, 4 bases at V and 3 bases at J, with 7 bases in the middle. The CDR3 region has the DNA TGTGCCAGCAGCTCAACCTTCTACGAGCAGTACTTC. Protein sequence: CASSSTFYEQYF. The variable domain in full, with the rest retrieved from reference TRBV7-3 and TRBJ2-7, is GAGVSQTPSNKVTEKGKYVELRCDPISGHTALYWYRQSLGQGPEFLIYFQGTGAADDSGLPNDRFFAVRPEGSVSTLKIQRTERGDSAVYLCASSSTFYEQYFGPGTRLTVT.

The CDR3: CASSLASGSSYEQYF. The CDR3 coding sequence is TGTGCCAGCAGCTTAGCTAGCGGGTCCTCCTACGAGCAGTACTTC. The chain links TRBV11-1 to TRBJ2-7, with 7 bases fitting TRBD2. The CDR3 sequence is 15 residues long. From germline, CDR1 is SGHAT and CDR2 FQDESV (reference sequence). J gave up 0 bases and V 0 bases, and 2 bases lay outside the gene matches. The variable domain in full, completed from reference TRBV11-1 and TRBJ2-7, reads EAEVAQSPRYKITEKSQAVAFWCDPISGHATLYWYRQILGQGPELLVQFQDESVVDDSQLPKDRFSAERLKGVDSTLKIQPAELGDSAMYLCASSLASGSSYEQYFGPGTRLTVT.

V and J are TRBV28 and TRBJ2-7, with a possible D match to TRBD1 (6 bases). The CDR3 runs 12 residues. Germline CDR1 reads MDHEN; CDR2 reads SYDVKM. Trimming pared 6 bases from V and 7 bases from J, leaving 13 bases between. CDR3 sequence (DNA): TGTGCCAGCAGCTCCACAGACAGGGAGCAGTACTTC. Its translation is CASSSTDREQYF.